The entry below gives a single T cell receptor beta chain sequence along with its context. TCRdb redid the calling of the PCR reads with MiXCR, one entry per CDR3 protein. The sample contains 6,100 or so distinct CDR3 sequences, 15% to 20% of which appear only once. The sample is drawn from a study of molecular identifiers for immune sequencing clone quantification. Germline V gene lookup returns CDR1 SNHLY and CDR2 FYNNEI. This CDR3 is 14 amino acids long. The V and J ends lost 3 bases and 0 bases respectively, with 6 bases between them. Sequencing used naive CD8+ T cells from blood, with Jurkat cell RNA spiked in. Subset denoted: FACS-sorted CD8+CD4-CCR7+CD45RA+ naive T cells. This chain connects TRBV2 to TRBJ1-5; D unclear. This TCR was sampled from a human donor in good health. Some libraries in this study had Jurkat cell RNA spiked in. The CDR3: CASSEEGSNQPQHF. The CDR3 DNA sequence: TGTGCCAGCAGTGAGGAGGGTAGCAATCAGCCCCAGCATTTT.